This entry features one TCR beta chain sequence. Its antigen is as yet unknown. The CDR3 has 14 amino acids. CDR1 is MGHRA, CDR2 YSYEKL, per germline. The V end lost 0 bases, the J end lost 14 bases, and 17 bases lay between the germline ends. The data originate from a study of siplizumab effects on memory and regulatory T cells. Assays covered 85,000 to 100,000 TCR templates per sample. Clones were read by immunoSEQ multiplex PCR, and TCRdb kept only the in-frame ones, dropping some. Of about 69,000 clones in the sample, roughly 88% were seen once. Study observations and caveats: Proliferating Tregs from siplizumab cultures lacked functional confirmation of suppression. The apparent diversity of naive T cells exceeded that of memory cells, and naive T cells seemed to make a major contribution to the alloresponse.

The rearrangement uses TRBV4-1 and TRBJ2-1; maybe TRBD1 (6 bases). Sample: Tregs sorted from blood. This clonotype was obtained from a human donor in good health. CDR3 nucleotides: TGCGCCAGCAGCCAAGATCCGTCGAGGGGGATTGAGTTCTTC. Translated: CASSQDPSRGIEFF.